Presented here are 29 T cell receptor beta chains from one specimen sequenced in a study of CD8+ T cells in alopecia areata. RNA extraction and reverse transcription yielded cDNA as sequencing template. Generated by immunoSEQ multiplex PCR, the TCRdb table keeps only in-frame clones and is missing some. The table shows about 92,000 clones, with around 44% occurring only once. Sample treatment: oral pan-JAK inhibitor, 5-10 mg twice daily. The specimen comprised CD8+ T cells sorted from blood, sampled at week 24, from a patient treated with tofacitinib. Every receptor here comes from a human donor with alopecia areata.

This chain connects TRBV7-9 to TRBJ2-7; a possible D gene is TRBD2 (7 bases). The CDR3 sequence is 14 residues long. V was shortened by 6 bases and J by 9 bases, with 21 bases between the two germline ends. The germline CDR1 and CDR2 sequences are SEHNR and FQNEAQ (reference sequence). CDR3 region: CASSSAGHAIGQYF. The CDR3 DNA follows: TGTGCCAGCAGTTCAGCGGGACATGCCATCGGGCAGTACTTC.

This clone showed up just a few times. The chain combines TRBV7-8 with TRBJ2-1; either TRBD1 or TRBD2 may fit D (5 bases each). Trimming left V 10 bases short and J 7 bases short, with 14 bases between. The CDR3 runs to 12 residues. The germline CDR1 and CDR2 sequences are SGHVS and FQNEAQ. CDR3 sequence: CAIQRGVNEQFF. In DNA, the CDR3 is TGTGCCATCCAGAGAGGGGTTAATGAGCAGTTCTTC.

The CDR3 DNA reads TGTGCCATCGGACAGACCTACGAGCAGTACTTC. This codes for CAIGQTYEQYF. V is TRBV10-3 and J is TRBJ2-7; TRBD1 is a possible D gene (6 bases). Deletions cut 8 bases from V and 2 bases from J, with 7 bases between. The CDR3 covers 11 residues. CDR1 is ENHRY and CDR2 is SYGVKD in the germline V gene.

In this sample, this clone turned up a few times. The rearrangement uses TRBV5-1 and TRBJ2-7; a weak D match, TRBD2 (5 bases). V was clipped by 2 bases and J by 7 bases, with 13 bases between them. The CDR3 is 13 amino acids. Germline lookup yields CDR1 SGHRS and CDR2 YFSETQ. CDR3 in amino acids: CASSFYLAGEQYF. The CDR3 nucleotides read TGCGCCAGCAGCTTCTATCTAGCAGGAGAGCAGTACTTC.

This clone showed up just once. V is TRBV6-5 and J is TRBJ2-1; 11 bases map to TRBD2. The V gene end was trimmed by 8 bases and the J gene end by 6 bases; junction bases not matched to a gene: 6. The CDR3 loop spans 14 amino acids. Germline V gene lookup returns CDR1 MNHEY and CDR2 SVGAGI. The CDR3 loop reads CASRLAGGPNEQFF. The CDR3, as DNA: TGTGCCAGCCGGCTAGCGGGAGGTCCCAATGAGCAGTTCTTC.

Of note for this clone: The sample carries other DNA sequences with the same CDR3. V is TRBV29-1 and J is TRBJ2-7; perhaps TRBD1 as D (6 bases). The germline gives CDR1 SQVTM, CDR2 ANQGSEA. Trimming took off 3 bases at V and 4 bases at J, with 13 bases between the two ends. The length of the CDR3 is 13 residues. The CDR3 region is CSVEAGEPYEQYF. In nucleotides, the CDR3 is TGCAGCGTTGAGGCAGGGGAGCCGTACGAGCAGTACTTC.

CDR3 bases: TGCAGCGTTGAAGCGGGCACGGGCTACGAGCAGTACTTC. Protein sequence: CSVEAGTGYEQYF. The chain uses TRBV29-1 and TRBJ2-7; D uncertain. Trimming took 1 base from V and 3 from J, leaving 10 bases between them. The CDR3 contains 13 residues. CDR1 is SQVTM, CDR2 ANQGSEA, per germline.

This clone was seen a few times. The chain recombines TRBV29-1 with TRBJ1-2, with 8 bases matching TRBD1. This CDR3 has 13 amino acids. Germline CDR1 is SQVTM and CDR2 is ANQGSEA. The trim removed 4 bases at V and 4 bases at J, leaving 5 bases unmatched. CDR3 residues: CSVGGQGSYGYTF. The CDR3 DNA follows: TGCAGCGTTGGTGGACAGGGTTCCTATGGCTACACCTTC. Full variable domain (missing parts from reference TRBV29-1 and TRBJ1-2): SAVISQKPSRDICQRGTSLTIQCQVDSQVTMMFWYRQQPGQSLTLIATANQGSEATYESGFVIDKFPISRPNLTFSTLTVSNMSPEDSSIYLCSVGGQGSYGYTFGSGTRLTVV.

This clone was detected only a few times. This chain links TRBV15 with TRBJ2-5, with D perhaps TRBD1 (5 bases). The CDR3 has 16 amino acids. The V gene's germline CDR1 is LNHNV and CDR2 YYDKDF (reference sequence). The V end was cut by 3 bases, the J end by 4 bases, with 18 bases between. In nucleotides, the CDR3 is TGTGCCACCAGCAGTTCTCAGGGATCCTTGGCAGAGACCCAGTACTTC. Translation: CATSSSQGSLAETQYF.

This chain connects TRBV13 to TRBJ2-7; 14 bases agree with TRBD2. The germline gives CDR1 PRHDT, CDR2 FYEKMQ (reference sequence). CDR3 size: 14 residues. V trimming: 5 bases; J trimming: 6 bases; junction bases outside the gene matches: 3. The CDR3 sequence is CASSLGLAGVEQYF. In DNA form, the CDR3 reads TGTGCCAGCAGCCTGGGACTAGCGGGAGTCGAGCAGTACTTC.

This clone was counted a few times. The rearrangement uses TRBV10-3 and TRBJ2-7; D possibly corresponds to TRBD1 (6 bases). The germline CDR1 and CDR2 sequences are ENHRY and SYGVKD. V lost 2 bases and J lost 7, with 9 bases in between. There are 12 residues in the CDR3. This CDR3 is CAISEGTPEQYF. CDR3 DNA sequence: TGTGCCATCAGTGAGGGGACACCGGAGCAGTACTTC.

The chain recombines TRBV5-1 with TRBJ2-7; D tentatively fits TRBD1 or TRBD2 (6 bases each). CDR1 and CDR2 from the germline V gene are SGHRS and YFSETQ. V lost 5 bases and J lost 2, with 14 bases in between. CDR3 length: 14 residues. The CDR3 region is CASREVRGAYEQYF. In DNA, the CDR3 is TGCGCCAGCAGGGAGGTGAGGGGGGCCTACGAGCAGTACTTC.

The chain is built from TRBV4-1 and TRBJ2-7, with 9 nucleotides matching TRBD2. The CDR3 contains 15 residues. CDR1 MGHRA and CDR2 YSYEKL come from the germline V gene. V shed 5 bases, J shed 0 bases, and the junction held 5 bases outside the gene matches. The CDR3 region is CASSEGLASSYEQYF. The CDR3 DNA follows: TGCGCCAGCAGCGAAGGACTAGCGTCCTCCTACGAGCAGTACTTC.

The rearrangement uses TRBV7-2 and TRBJ2-1, with TRBD1 identical over 8 bases. CDR1 is SGHTA, CDR2 FQGNSA, per germline. The CDR3 is 15 residues long. V was clipped by 5 bases and J by 3 bases; unmatched bases: 6. In DNA, the CDR3 is TGTGCCAGCAGCACTCGGACAGGGTACTACAATGAGCAGTTCTTC. Protein: CASSTRTGYYNEQFF.

V usage is TRBV27 and J usage is TRBJ2-7; D possibly corresponds to TRBD2 (5 bases). The germline gives CDR1 MNHEY, CDR2 SMNVEV (reference sequence). This CDR3 is 16 amino acids long. The germline V and J ends were trimmed by 5 bases and 2 bases, with 19 bases remaining between them. The CDR3 coding sequence is TGTGCCAGCAGTCTGGGTCTGAGGACTGTAGCCTACGAGCAGTACTTC. Protein: CASSLGLRTVAYEQYF.

The chain couples TRBV18 to TRBJ2-7; D remains ambiguous. V was cut by 5 bases and J by 1 base, with 15 bases left in between. CDR3 length equals 15 residues. Germline loops: CDR1 KGHSH, CDR2 LQKENI. The DNA of the CDR3 is TGTGCCAGCTCAGCAGTCGCCGGGCAATCCTACGAGCAGTACTTC. Translation gives CASSAVAGQSYEQYF.

Written as DNA, the CDR3 is TGCAGCGTCCGACTTGGGTACGAGCAGTACTTC. It specifies CSVRLGYEQYF. J is TRBJ2-7 and V is TRBV29-1; D not certain. CDR1 and CDR2 from the germline V gene are SQVTM and ANQGSEA. This CDR3 is built from 11 residues. Trimming took off 6 bases at V and 4 bases at J, with 10 bases between the two ends.

The chain employs TRBV5-4 and TRBJ2-7; D call uncertain. The CDR3 covers 13 residues. The V end was cut by 2 bases, the J end by 3 bases, with 9 bases between. The germline gives CDR1 SGHNT, CDR2 YYREEE (reference sequence). The CDR3, as DNA: TGTGCCAGCAGCTTAGCAACAATCTACGAGCAGTACTTC. Its translation: CASSLATIYEQYF.

The chain recombines TRBV5-1 with TRBJ2-6, with 8 nucleotides matching TRBD1. This CDR3 is 18 amino acids long. CDR1 and CDR2 (germline): SGHRS, YFSETQ. The V segment lost 5 bases and the J segment 1 base; nucleotides outside the gene matches: 11. The CDR3 DNA follows: TGCGCCAGCAGTTTTGTTGGACAGGGAACTTCTGGGGCCAACGTCCTGACTTTC. It yields the protein CASSFVGQGTSGANVLTF.

The chain uses TRBV5-1 and TRBJ2-7, with 10 bases that match TRBD2. The trim removed 5 bases at V and 3 bases at J, leaving 5 bases unmatched. The CDR3 consists of 14 residues. Germline CDR1 reads SGHRS; CDR2 reads YFSETQ. CDR3 loop: CASSSLAGDYEQYF. CDR3 bases: TGCGCCAGCAGTTCTCTAGCGGGAGACTACGAGCAGTACTTC.

The CDR3 spells CASSHVGSPDEQYF. DNA of the CDR3: TGCGCCAGCAGCCACGTAGGGAGTCCCGACGAGCAGTACTTC. J is TRBJ2-5 and V is TRBV4-1; TRBD2 might be the D (5 bases). The last part of the DNA fits TRBJ2-7 better; the J call may be wrong. There are 14 residues in the CDR3. Per the germline V gene, CDR1 is MGHRA and CDR2 is YSYEKL.

The rearrangement links TRBV9 to TRBJ1-5; D possibly corresponds to TRBD1 (5 bases). V lost 2 bases to trimming and J lost 6 bases, with 15 bases between them. CDR1 and CDR2 from the germline V gene are SGDLS and YYNGEE. The CDR3 loop spans 15 amino acids. The CDR3 nucleotides read TGTGCCAGCAGCGTTGGAGGGACGGCCGTTCAGCCCCAGCATTTT. Amino acid sequence: CASSVGGTAVQPQHF.

The CDR3 coding sequence is TGTGCAGCTGCGCTGGACTACAATGAGCAGTTCTTC. Protein: CAAALDYNEQFF. The rearrangement uses TRBV5-4 and TRBJ2-1; D not resolved. Per germline, CDR1 SGHNT and CDR2 YYREEE (reference sequence). The CDR3 sequence is 12 residues long.

This clone was seen a handful of times. This sequence joins TRBV9 and TRBJ1-6, with 9 bases matching TRBD1. CDR3 length: 15 residues. Losses at the gene ends were 0 bases for V and 7 bases for J; bases not matched to a gene: 2. The germline gives CDR1 SGDLS, CDR2 YYNGEE. The CDR3 region is CASSVDGTGNSPLHF. The CDR3 bases are TGTGCCAGCAGCGTAGATGGGACAGGGAATTCACCCCTCCACTTT.

This clone was seen a few times. This sequence joins TRBV7-9 and TRBJ2-3, with 7 bases fitting TRBD2. CDR1 SEHNR and CDR2 FQNEAQ come from the germline V gene (reference sequence). V dropped 1 base and J dropped 14; count of bases not matched to a gene: 15. The CDR3 length is 15 residues. For the CDR3, the DNA is TGTGCCAGCAGCTTAGAAGTGAGCGGGATGGGGCCAGGGTATTTT. It encodes CASSLEVSGMGPGYF.

This clone was observed a handful of times. The chain recombines TRBV13 with TRBJ1-2; a weak D match, TRBD1 (6 bases). This CDR3 is 15 amino acids long. Trimming took 5 bases from V and 8 from J, leaving 21 bases between them. The germline V gene encodes CDR1 PRHDT and CDR2 FYEKMQ (reference sequence). CDR3 in DNA: TGTGCCAGCAGCATCATGGGGGCGCAGACCCGCGGCTACACCTTC. Translating gives CASSIMGAQTRGYTF.

This chain joins TRBV6-6 and TRBJ2-3; D not certain. Deletions cut 0 bases from V and 5 bases from J, with 6 bases between. Germline CDR1 is MNHNY and CDR2 is SVGAGI (reference sequence). The CDR3 totals 13 residues. CDR3 sequence (DNA): TGTGCCAGCAGTTACTCGAGCGTAGATACGCAGTATTTT. Amino acids: CASSYSSVDTQYF.

This clone was seen only a few times. The chain has TRBV5-1 and TRBJ2-1; D may correspond to TRBD1 or TRBD2 (7 bases each). Germline V CDR1 and CDR2: SGHRS, YFSETQ. Trimming removed 7 bases at V and 5 bases at J, with 16 bases between. This CDR3 contains 14 residues. This CDR3 is CASSSGGVNNEQFF. The CDR3, as DNA: TGCGCCAGCTCCTCAGGGGGGGTAAACAATGAGCAGTTCTTC.

The J gene is TRBJ2-3, the V gene TRBV7-9; 7 bases match TRBD2. CDR1 and CDR2 from the germline V gene are SEHNR and FQNEAQ (reference sequence). The CDR3 sequence is 16 residues long. Unmatched junction bases numbered 7, after V lost 2 bases and J lost 2 bases. CDR3 in DNA: TGTGCCAGCAGCTTATCCGCGGGAGCCCCCACAGATACGCAGTATTTT. It yields the protein CASSLSAGAPTDTQYF.